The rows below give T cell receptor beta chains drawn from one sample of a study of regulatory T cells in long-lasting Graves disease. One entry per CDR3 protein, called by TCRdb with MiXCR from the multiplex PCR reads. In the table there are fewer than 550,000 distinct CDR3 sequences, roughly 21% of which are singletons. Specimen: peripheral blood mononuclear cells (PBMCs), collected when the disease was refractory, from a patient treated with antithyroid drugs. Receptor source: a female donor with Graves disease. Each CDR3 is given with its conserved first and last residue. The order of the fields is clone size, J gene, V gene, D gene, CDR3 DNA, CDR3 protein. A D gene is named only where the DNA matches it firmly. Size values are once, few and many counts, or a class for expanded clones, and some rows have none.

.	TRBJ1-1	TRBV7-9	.	TGTGCCAGCAGAAAACTTTCGAACACTGAAGCTTTCTTT	CASRKLSNTEAFF
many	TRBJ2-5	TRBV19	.	TGTGCCAGTAGTATAACCCCGGGCGGAGAGACCCAGTACTTC	CASSITPGGETQYF
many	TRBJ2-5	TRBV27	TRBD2	TGTGCCAGCAGCCTAGGGACTAGCGGGGATCAAGAGACCCAGTACTTC	CASSLGTSGDQETQYF
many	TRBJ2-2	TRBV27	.	TGTGCCAGCAACCTAGGGGGGGCATCACCTCGTGAAACCGGGGAGCTGTTTTTT	CASNLGGASPRETGELFF
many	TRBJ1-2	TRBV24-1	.	TGTGCCACCAGTGATCGGACAGAGGGCTATGGCTACACCTTC	CATSDRTEGYGYTF
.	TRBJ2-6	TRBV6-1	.	TGTGCCAGCAGTCCTGGGGCCAACGTCCTGACTTTC	CASSPGANVLTF
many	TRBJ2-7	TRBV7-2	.	TGTGCCAGCAGCCCGTCGCCAGGCAGCTCCTACGAGCAGTACTTC	CASSPSPGSSYEQYF
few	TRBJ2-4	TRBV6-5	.	TGTGCCAGCAGTTATGGGGGGCCAACCAAAAACATTCAGTACTTC	CASSYGGPTKNIQYF
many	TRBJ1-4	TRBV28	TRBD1	TGTGCCAGCAGTCCCGAACTACAGGGGCTTCGGGAAAAACTGTTTTTT	CASSPELQGLREKLFF
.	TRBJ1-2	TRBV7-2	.	TGTGCCAGCAACTTAGGACATTCCTATGGCTACACCTTC	CASNLGHSYGYTF
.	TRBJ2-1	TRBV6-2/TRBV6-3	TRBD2	TGTGCCAGCAGTTACTCGATTGAGGTAGCGGGAGGAAGGGGGAATGAGCAGTTCTTC	CASSYSIEVAGGRGNEQFF
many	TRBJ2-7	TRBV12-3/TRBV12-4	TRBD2	TGTGCCAGCAGTTTAGGGGCTAGCGGGACCTACGAGCAGTACTTC	CASSLGASGTYEQYF
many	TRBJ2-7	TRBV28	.	TGTGCCAGCAGTCCCACAGGGACCGACGAGCAGTACTTC	CASSPTGTDEQYF
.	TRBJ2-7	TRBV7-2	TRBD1	TGTGCCAGCAGCCTAGGACAGGCTAGAGTGCAGTACTTC	CASSLGQARVQYF